One and the same sample provided the 9 T cell receptor beta chains below, sequenced in a study of T cell repertoires in cytomegalovirus infection. A single record per CDR3 protein comes from TCRdb applying MiXCR to the reads. In the table there are roughly 110,000 distinct CDR3 sequences, 30% to 35% of which are singletons. No antigen has been assigned to these receptors. Source: CD8+ T cells from cultured PBMCs, taken from culture after CMV antigen stimulation. Receptor source: a human donor in good health (CMV status not recorded). Some clones in this sample may be carry-over from other donors' samples.

Only a few counts were recorded for this clonotype. The rearrangement uses TRBV7-9 and TRBJ1-1; 7 bases match TRBD1. This CDR3 region has 15 residues. Per the germline V gene, CDR1 is SEHNR and CDR2 is FQNEAQ (reference sequence). V was clipped by 1 base and J by 1 base; unmatched bases: 3. CDR3 region: CASSLGRDRNTEAFF. The CDR3 DNA reads as TGTGCCAGCAGCTTAGGACGGGACAGGAACACTGAAGCTTTCTTT.

The gene calls are TRBV5-1 and TRBJ2-1; the D gene is possibly TRBD2 (5 bases). This CDR3 region has 14 residues. V was shortened by 4 bases and J by 6 bases, with 14 bases between the two germline ends. In germline, CDR1 is SGHRS, CDR2 YFSETQ. CDR3 loop: CASSLDSGGNEQFF. Here the CDR3 DNA reads TGCGCCAGCAGCCTGGACTCTGGCGGCAATGAGCAGTTCTTC.

This clonotype was seen only a few times. The J gene is TRBJ2-7, the V gene TRBV6-2 or TRBV6-3; no reliable D call. Trimming stripped 0 bases from V and 3 bases from J, with 15 bases between. The CDR3 is made up of 16 amino acids. In germline, CDR1 is MNHEY, CDR2 SVGEGT. The CDR3 coding sequence is TGTGCCAGCAGTTACTCGAGTATTACGGTGAACTACGAGCAGTACTTC. Its translation is CASSYSSITVNYEQYF.

The chain has TRBV28 and TRBJ1-5; 7 bases match TRBD1. This CDR3 contains 18 residues. Germline CDR1 MDHEN, CDR2 SYDVKM. V shed 5 bases, J shed 0 bases, and the junction held 13 bases outside the gene matches. CDR3 amino acids: CASSGPGQNYYSNQPQHF. CDR3 in DNA: TGTGCCAGCAGTGGTCCGGGACAGAACTATTATAGCAATCAGCCCCAGCATTTT.

The chain uses TRBV5-1 and TRBJ2-3; the match to TRBD1 covers 8 bases. This CDR3 is built from 16 residues. Germline lookup yields CDR1 SGHRS and CDR2 YFSETQ. V gave up 4 bases and J gave up 0 bases; unmatched junction bases: 7. This CDR3 reads CASSPGTGASTDTQYF. The DNA for the CDR3 is TGCGCCAGCAGCCCTGGGACAGGTGCTAGCACAGATACGCAGTATTTT.

The rearrangement links TRBV29-1 to TRBJ2-3; 10 bases match TRBD2. The CDR3 is made up of 16 amino acids. V lost 4 bases, J lost 2 bases, and 9 bases stayed unmatched. Germline V gene data show CDR1 as SQVTM and CDR2 as ANQGSEA. The CDR3 DNA reads as TGCAGCGTTGTTGGTTGGCTAGCGGGGGCCACAGATACGCAGTATTTT. It specifies CSVVGWLAGATDTQYF.

CDR3 sequence: CASSWARGARTGELFF. The CDR3 DNA reads TGCGCCAGCAGCTGGGCTCGAGGGGCTCGCACCGGGGAGCTGTTTTTT. The chain is built from TRBV5-1 and TRBJ2-2, with D perhaps assigned TRBD1 or TRBD2 (5 bases each). The CDR3 covers 16 residues. The V and J ends lost 3 bases and 4 bases respectively, with 16 bases between them. Germline-derived CDR1 and CDR2 are SGHRS and YFSETQ.

This clonotype has at least ten counts. The rearrangement links TRBV7-2 to TRBJ2-7; D might be TRBD1 or TRBD2, each matching 5 bases. The CDR3 consists of 14 residues. V shed 2 bases and J shed 2 bases, with 10 bases lying between them. Germline V gene lookup returns CDR1 SGHTA and CDR2 FQGNSA. The CDR3 DNA reads as TGTGCCAGCAGCTTACCGGGACGGCCCTACGAGCAGTACTTC. Amino acids: CASSLPGRPYEQYF.

This clonotype has a handful of counts. This chain connects TRBV7-8 to TRBJ1-2, with TRBD1 as a possible D gene (6 bases). The V end was cut by 4 bases, the J end by 4 bases, with 13 bases between. The germline V gene encodes CDR1 SGHVS and CDR2 FQNEAQ. This CDR3 is built from 14 residues. CDR3 DNA sequence: TGTGCCAGCAGCTCTTCGGACAGAGTCTATGGCTACACCTTC. Translating it yields CASSSSDRVYGYTF.